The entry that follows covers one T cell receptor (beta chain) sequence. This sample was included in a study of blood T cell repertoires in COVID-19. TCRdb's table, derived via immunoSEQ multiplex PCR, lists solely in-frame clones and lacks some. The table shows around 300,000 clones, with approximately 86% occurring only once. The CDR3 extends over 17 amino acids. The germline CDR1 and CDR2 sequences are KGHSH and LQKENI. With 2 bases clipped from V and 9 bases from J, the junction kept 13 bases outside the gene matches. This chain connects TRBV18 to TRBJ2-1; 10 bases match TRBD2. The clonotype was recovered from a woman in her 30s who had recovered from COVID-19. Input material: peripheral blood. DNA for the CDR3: TGTGCCAGCTCACCAATGCCTAGCGGGAGAGGTCAAGGTGAGCAGTTCTTC. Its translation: CASSPMPSGRGQGEQFF.